These 21 T cell receptor beta chains share one sample of origin, sequenced in a study of vaccination and CD4 T cells after COVID-19. Treatment denoted: roughly 10-day PBMC culture with coronavirus spike peptide pools or control peptides (ViraFEST assay). Sequencing of the DNA from cultured CD4+ T cells was carried out with the Oncomine TCR Beta short-read assay. TCRdb independently ran MiXCR on the PCR reads; one entry per CDR3 protein. The data contain about 19,000 distinct CDR3 sequences, around 42% of them singletons. The antigens these receptors bind are not known. The sequenced sample consisted of cultured CD4+ T cells from blood. The receptors come from a human donor with COVID-19.

This clonotype was seen a few times. The J gene is TRBJ2-1, the V gene TRBV7-2, with no clear D. Deletions cut 2 bases from V and 11 bases from J, with 10 bases between. Per the germline V gene, CDR1 is SGHTA and CDR2 is FQGNSA. The CDR3 totals 12 residues. CDR3 protein: CASSLPSLKQFF. The CDR3 nucleotides read TGTGCCAGCAGCTTACCCAGTCTGAAGCAGTTCTTC.

The table lists this clonotype with a few counts. CDR3 bases: TGTGCCAGCAGTAAGGCCTTTAGCGGGGGGGCCGGAGATACGCAGTATTTT. Its protein is CASSKAFSGGAGDTQYF. The rearrangement links TRBV25-1 to TRBJ2-3, with 11 bases that match TRBD2. J was trimmed by 5 bases and V by 5 bases; bases with no gene match: 12. Looked up from germline, CDR1 is MGHDK and CDR2 is SYGVNS. This CDR3 has 17 amino acids.

The gene calls are TRBV19 and TRBJ1-2, with D tentatively TRBD1 (5 bases). CDR1 is LNHDA and CDR2 is SQIVND in the germline V gene (reference sequence). CDR3 length: 12 residues. V was trimmed by 8 bases and J by 4 bases, leaving 11 bases between them. The CDR3 nucleotides are TGTGCCAGTTCCAGGGCAGCCTATGGCTACACCTTC. It yields the protein CASSRAAYGYTF.

The J gene is TRBJ2-1, the V gene TRBV6-1, with 7 bases that match TRBD1. J lost 3 bases, V lost 5 bases, and 1 base had no gene match. Germline V gene lookup returns CDR1 MNHNS and CDR2 SASEGT. There are 13 residues in the CDR3. The CDR3 reads CASSRDSYNEQFF. CDR3 DNA sequence: TGTGCCAGCAGTAGGGACAGCTACAATGAGCAGTTCTTC.

V usage is TRBV20-1 and J usage is TRBJ1-5; D is undetermined. Germline CDR1 DFQATT, CDR2 SNEGSKA (reference sequence). The CDR3 is 15 amino acids. The ends were cut back, 4 bases at V and 2 bases at J, with 15 bases in the middle. This chain's CDR3 is CSAITREGGNQPQHF. The CDR3 region has the DNA TGCAGTGCTATAACCCGGGAAGGTGGCAATCAGCCCCAGCATTTT.

CDR3: CASSLVGRSAEAFF. The DNA of the CDR3 is TGTGCCAGCAGCTTAGTAGGGCGAAGCGCTGAAGCTTTCTTT. The chain joins TRBV11-3 to TRBJ1-1; D is undetermined. With 1 base removed from V and 6 bases from J, the gap between germline ends came to 12 bases. Germline V gene lookup returns CDR1 SGHNT and CDR2 YENEEA. The CDR3 is 14 amino acids.

There are a few counts of this clonotype. This sequence joins TRBV12-3 or TRBV12-4 and TRBJ2-3, with 10 bases matching TRBD2. The V and J ends lost 3 bases and 5 bases, in that order; junction bases with no gene match: 8. The CDR3 is 16 residues long. The CDR3 is CASSLVSGGAVDTQYF. CDR3 in DNA: TGTGCCAGCAGTTTGGTCAGCGGGGGGGCCGTAGATACGCAGTATTTT.

This clonotype was counted between two and nine times. The chain employs TRBV10-1 and TRBJ2-7; 8 nucleotides agree with TRBD1. CDR1 is WNHNN and CDR2 is SYGVQD in the germline V gene (reference sequence). CDR3 length: 13 amino acids. With 5 bases clipped from V and 5 bases from J, the junction kept 5 bases outside the gene matches. CDR3 residues: CASSRDRTNEQYF. CDR3 bases: TGCGCCAGCAGTCGGGACAGGACGAACGAGCAGTACTTC.

The gene calls are TRBV5-6 and TRBJ1-2; TRBD1 agrees at 9 bases. The CDR3 extends over 17 amino acids. J lost 7 bases, V lost 1 base, and 14 bases had no gene match. Germline loops: CDR1 SGHDT, CDR2 YYEEEE. The CDR3 DNA sequence: TGTGCCAGCAGCTTGAGATCTGTTACAGGGGGCTATCGTGGCTACACCTTC. This gives the protein CASSLRSVTGGYRGYTF.

Only a few counts were recorded for this clonotype. This rearrangement joins TRBV6-1 to TRBJ1-4; D gene ambiguous. V was shortened by 3 bases and J by 7 bases, with 15 bases between the two germline ends. Germline CDR1 reads MNHNS; CDR2 reads SASEGT. This CDR3 comprises 15 residues. The chain's CDR3 is CASSDLTIAGEKLFF. The CDR3 coding sequence is TGTGCCAGCAGTGACCTGACTATCGCGGGTGAAAAACTGTTTTTT.

The V call is TRBV5-1, the J call TRBJ1-1; no reliable D call. V gave up 0 bases and J gave up 2 bases, with 11 bases separating them. This CDR3 has 15 amino acids. The germline V gene encodes CDR1 SGHRS and CDR2 YFSETQ. CDR3 coding DNA: TGCGCCAGCAGCTTGGTTTGGGGAGGCAACACTGAAGCTTTCTTT. Translation: CASSLVWGGNTEAFF.

V is TRBV19 and J is TRBJ2-5; D may match TRBD1 or TRBD2 (6 bases each). Germline V CDR1 and CDR2: LNHDA, SQIVND (reference sequence). This CDR3 region has 13 residues. With 5 bases removed from V and 1 base from J, the gap between germline ends came to 8 bases. This chain's CDR3 is CASSSGAQETQYF. For the CDR3, the DNA is TGTGCCAGTAGTTCGGGGGCCCAAGAGACCCAGTACTTC. The variable domain in full, completed from reference TRBV19 and TRBJ2-5, reads DGGITQSPKYLFRKEGQNVTLSCEQNLNHDAMYWYRQDPGQGLRLIYYSQIVNDFQKGDIAEGYSVSREKKESFPLTVTSAQKNPTAFYLCASSSGAQETQYFGPGTRLLVL.

The chain is built from TRBV15 and TRBJ2-7, with D perhaps matching TRBD1 (5 bases). CDR1 LNHNV and CDR2 YYDKDF come from the germline V gene (reference sequence). The CDR3 runs 14 residues. Trimming left V 5 bases short and J 0 bases short, with 11 bases between. CDR3 region: CATSPRQHSYEQYF. The CDR3 DNA follows: TGTGCCACCAGCCCGCGACAGCACTCCTACGAGCAGTACTTC.

The chain recombines TRBV7-2 with TRBJ1-2; no clear D. CDR3 length: 15 amino acids. V lost 5 bases and J 4 bases, leaving 17 bases between the germline ends. CDR1 is SGHTA, CDR2 FQGNSA, per germline. In DNA, the CDR3 is TGTGCCAGCAGCCCCGGGCCAGGCTCCTTCTATGGCTACACCTTC. Translation gives CASSPGPGSFYGYTF.

V usage is TRBV20-1 and J usage is TRBJ2-5, with TRBD2 identical over 7 bases. CDR3 length: 13 amino acids. The germline CDR1 and CDR2 sequences are DFQATT and SNEGSKA (reference sequence). V gave up 7 bases and J gave up 1 base; unmatched junction bases: 6. CDR3 region: CSVTTSPQETQYF. The CDR3 region has the DNA TGCAGTGTCACGACTAGCCCCCAAGAGACCCAGTACTTC.

This clonotype was found a few times. This chain links TRBV28 with TRBJ1-5; 8 bases agree with TRBD1. The ends lost 6 bases at V and 1 base at J; junction bases unmatched: 8. This CDR3 comprises 16 residues. CDR1 is MDHEN and CDR2 is SYDVKM in the germline V gene. The CDR3 DNA reads TGTGCCAGCAGGCCTAAGACAGGGGTGAGCAATCAGCCCCAGCATTTT. Translation: CASRPKTGVSNQPQHF.

This clonotype has more than one count but fewer than ten. J is TRBJ1-3 and V is TRBV6-5, with D maybe TRBD1 (5 bases). The germline gives CDR1 MNHEY, CDR2 SVGAGI. This CDR3 has 17 amino acids. Trimming took off 0 bases at V and 2 bases at J, with 14 bases between the two ends. The CDR3 here is CASSYSGQGEPGNTIYF. The CDR3 DNA reads as TGTGCCAGCAGTTACTCAGGGCAGGGAGAACCTGGAAACACCATATATTTT.

This clonotype was picked up a small number of times. The chain employs TRBV20-1 and TRBJ1-1, with a tentative D call TRBD1 (5 bases). Germline CDR1 and CDR2: DFQATT and SNEGSKA (reference sequence). The length of the CDR3 is 14 residues. The V end lost 6 bases, the J end lost 1 base, and 15 bases lay between the germline ends. The CDR3 coding sequence is TGCAGTGCCCGGCAGGCTGGGGGGAACACTGAAGCTTTCTTT. Its translation: CSARQAGGNTEAFF.

This rearrangement joins TRBV6-1 to TRBJ1-4; 9 bases map to TRBD1. Germline V gives CDR1 MNHNS, CDR2 SASEGT. The CDR3 runs 17 residues. J gave up 7 bases and V 5 bases, and 14 bases lay outside the gene matches. The CDR3 loop is CASSKRPGTGRGEKLFF. CDR3 coding DNA: TGTGCCAGCAGTAAGCGACCCGGGACAGGGCGAGGTGAAAAACTGTTTTTT.

The chain couples TRBV5-1 to TRBJ2-7, with D perhaps TRBD2 (5 bases). CDR3 length equals 13 residues. Germline CDR1 SGHRS, CDR2 YFSETQ. V was cut by 0 bases and J by 8 bases, with 12 bases left in between. The CDR3: CASSLDMGSKQYF. The CDR3 bases are TGCGCCAGCAGCTTGGATATGGGGAGTAAGCAGTACTTC.

The rearrangement uses TRBV11-3 and TRBJ2-7; D is possibly TRBD1 (5 bases). Trimming shortened V by 2 bases and J by 6 bases, and 11 bases separated the two germline ends. The germline V gene has CDR1 SGHNT and CDR2 YENEEA. The CDR3 is 13 amino acids. CDR3 sequence reads: CASSLRGYGEQYF. The CDR3 DNA is TGTGCCAGCAGCTTAAGGGGATACGGCGAGCAGTACTTC.